A single sample gave rise to the 5 T cell receptor beta chains below, sequenced in a study of PD-1 blockade in classical Hodgkin lymphoma. Assay used: immunoSEQ multiplex PCR; TCRdb lists only in-frame clones, some missing. The data show 28,000 or so clones, with around 67% seen just once and 12% held by the top ten. Every one of the patients relapsed after autologous stem cell transplantation (brentuximab vedotin exposure was variable). Sequences were derived from peripheral blood mononuclear cells (PBMCs), sampled before the second cycle of nivolumab. The receptors stem from a human donor with classical Hodgkin lymphoma.

The CDR3 spells CASSQDRGLTDTQYF. For the CDR3, the DNA is TGCGCCAGCAGCCAAGACAGGGGGCTCACAGATACGCAGTATTTT. The chain links TRBV4-3 to TRBJ2-3, with 8 nucleotides matching TRBD1. The junction had 1 base not matched to a gene; V was cut back by 0 bases and J by 2 bases. The germline V gene encodes CDR1 LGHNA and CDR2 YSLEER. This CDR3 is 15 amino acids long.

The V and J genes are TRBV5-1 and TRBJ2-1; 8 bases fit TRBD2. Trimming cost V 2 bases and J 7 bases; bases outside gene matches: 8. CDR3 length: 15 amino acids. Germline CDR1 reads SGHRS; CDR2 reads YFSETQ. CDR3 amino acids: CASSFSGVKGNEQFF. CDR3 DNA sequence: TGCGCCAGCAGCTTTAGCGGGGTAAAGGGGAATGAGCAGTTCTTC.

CDR3 protein: CASGDSSGSYEQYF. The CDR3 coding sequence is TGTGCCAGCGGAGACTCTAGCGGCTCCTACGAGCAGTACTTC. The chain uses TRBV28 and TRBJ2-7, with 7 bases that match TRBD2. Per germline, CDR1 MDHEN and CDR2 SYDVKM. The CDR3 contains 14 residues. V shed 8 bases and J 0 bases; nucleotides not matched to a gene: 7.

This chain uses TRBV6-5 with TRBJ1-2, with unresolved D. V was cut by 0 bases and J by 8 bases, with 16 bases left in between. This CDR3 spans 15 amino acids. From germline, CDR1 is MNHEY and CDR2 SVGAGI. The CDR3 reads CASSYSDGLEGGYTF. CDR3 nucleotide sequence: TGTGCCAGCAGTTACTCGGACGGGCTTGAGGGCGGCTACACCTTC.

The table lists this clone with many counts. This chain joins TRBV5-6 and TRBJ2-1; TRBD2 aligns across 14 bases. Germline V lookup: CDR1 SGHDT, CDR2 YYEEEE. The CDR3 sequence is 16 residues long. V lost 0 bases and J lost 8; bases outside the gene matches: 4. The CDR3 DNA follows: TGTGCCAGCAGCTTGGGACTAGCGGGAGGGTACGATGAGCAGTTCTTC. This translates into CASSLGLAGGYDEQFF.